Following are 29 T cell receptor beta chains from one sample sequenced in a study of neurological immune-mediated disorders. TCRdb re-analysed the 5' RACE reads in MiXCR, keeping a single row per CDR3 protein. The sample records tens of thousands of distinct CDR3 sequences, around 2.5% being singletons. Input material: PBMCs. The source is a man over 45 with multiple sclerosis.

This clonotype was recorded at least ten times. The chain combines TRBV3-1 with TRBJ2-7; 11 nucleotides agree with TRBD2. This CDR3 has 16 amino acids. Unmatched junction bases numbered 6, after V lost 3 bases and J lost 2 bases. CDR1 is LGHDT and CDR2 is YNNKEL in the germline V gene (reference sequence). The chain's CDR3 is CASSQGRLAGPYEQYF. Here the CDR3 DNA reads TGTGCCAGCAGCCAGGGACGACTAGCGGGACCCTACGAGCAGTACTTC.

This clonotype was seen repeatedly, ten times or more. The V and J genes are TRBV20-1 and TRBJ2-7; 9 bases are shared with TRBD1. Germline trimming cut 3 bases from V and 0 bases from J; bases unmatched to any gene: 3. Looked up from germline, CDR1 is DFQATT and CDR2 is SNEGSKA (reference sequence). This CDR3 is 14 amino acids long. CDR3 DNA: TGCAGTGCTAGGCCGGACAGGGGCTCCTACGAGCAGTACTTC. This sequence encodes CSARPDRGSYEQYF.

Many counts were recorded for this clonotype. The chain combines TRBV5-1 with TRBJ1-5; 10 bases are shared with TRBD1. Germline CDR1 reads SGHRS; CDR2 reads YFSETQ. The CDR3 spans 14 residues. V trimming: 4 bases; J trimming: 7 bases; junction bases outside the gene matches: 5. The CDR3: CASSTGQGEQPQHF. The DNA of the CDR3 is TGCGCCAGCAGCACCGGACAGGGGGAACAGCCCCAGCATTTT.

Judged by abundance, this clonotype is medium-sized (0.01 to 0.1%). The chain joins TRBV28 to TRBJ2-3, with 10 bases fitting TRBD2. This CDR3 is 15 amino acids long. J gave up 3 bases and V 4 bases, and 4 bases lay outside the gene matches. Germline CDR1 is MDHEN and CDR2 is SYDVKM. The CDR3 sequence: CASSSLAGGTDTQYF. The CDR3 nucleotides read TGTGCCAGCAGTTCTTTAGCGGGGGGAACAGATACGCAGTATTTT.

This clonotype was seen ten or more times. V and J are TRBV20-1 and TRBJ2-7; a possible D gene is TRBD2 (7 bases). Deletions cut 6 bases from V and 4 bases from J, with 25 bases between. CDR1 DFQATT and CDR2 SNEGSKA come from the germline V gene (reference sequence). The CDR3 is 16 amino acids. CDR3 sequence reads: CSAITSAAGASYEQYF. CDR3 nucleotides: TGCAGTGCCATCACCTCCGCGGCGGGGGCGTCATACGAGCAGTACTTC.

This clonotype has ten or more counts. This chain's CDR3 is CASSPGVGTEAFF. CDR3 nucleotide sequence: TGTGCCAGCAGCCCGGGGGTCGGCACTGAAGCTTTCTTT. The J gene is TRBJ1-1, the V gene TRBV3-1; a weak D match, TRBD1 (5 bases). The CDR3 spans 13 residues. Trimming pared 4 bases from V and 4 bases from J, leaving 10 bases between. CDR1 and CDR2 (germline): LGHDT, YNNKEL (reference sequence).

This clonotype was counted ten times or more. The rearrangement links TRBV20-1 to TRBJ2-2, with 16 bases aligning to TRBD2. CDR3 length equals 18 residues. CDR1 is DFQATT and CDR2 is SNEGSKA in the germline V gene (reference sequence). Germline trimming cut 2 bases from V and 8 bases from J; bases unmatched to any gene: 11. The CDR3 region is CSARPPGLAGGPSGELFF. For the CDR3, the DNA is TGCAGTGCTAGACCCCCGGGACTAGCGGGGGGGCCCAGTGGGGAGCTGTTTTTT.

The sample holds many counts of this clonotype. V gene TRBV6-2 or TRBV6-3 combines with J gene TRBJ2-5; D is undetermined. Trimming took 2 bases from V and 5 from J, leaving 3 bases between them. Germline CDR1 MNHEY, CDR2 SVGEGT. The CDR3 extends over 11 amino acids. CDR3 nucleotide sequence: TGTGCCAGCAGTTACGGGGAGACCCAGTACTTC. The encoded protein is CASSYGETQYF.

This clonotype was picked up many times. This sequence joins TRBV5-1 and TRBJ1-2; tentative D call: TRBD1 (6 bases). The V gene's germline CDR1 is SGHRS and CDR2 YFSETQ. V was clipped by 4 bases and J by 4 bases, with 17 bases between them. The length of the CDR3 is 15 residues. CDR3 residues: CASSQDSNSFYGYTF. CDR3 nucleotide sequence: TGCGCCAGCAGCCAGGACAGCAATTCGTTCTATGGCTACACCTTC.

Ten or more counts support this clonotype. The V gene is TRBV9, the J gene TRBJ2-6; D gene ambiguous. In germline, CDR1 is SGDLS, CDR2 YYNGEE. Trimming shortened V by 6 bases and J by 0 bases, and 10 bases separated the two germline ends. This CDR3 comprises 15 residues. The CDR3 DNA reads TGTGCCAGCACCCTAGGTGGCTCTGGGGCCAACGTCCTGACTTTC. This translates into CASTLGGSGANVLTF.

This clonotype was counted ten times or more. This rearrangement joins TRBV7-9 to TRBJ1-2; D is uncertain. This CDR3 region has 12 residues. Between the trimmed V and J ends, which lost 1 base and 8 bases, there was a span of 8 bases. The germline V gene encodes CDR1 SEHNR and CDR2 FQNEAQ (reference sequence). The CDR3 coding sequence is TGTGCCAGCAGCTTAGAAGCGGGCGGCTACACCTTC. The encoded protein is CASSLEAGGYTF.

In its sample, this clonotype was seen many times. J is TRBJ2-3 and V is TRBV27; tentatively, D is TRBD1 or TRBD2 (6 bases each). Trimming pared 1 base from V and 3 bases from J, leaving 8 bases between. This CDR3 comprises 14 residues. Germline V gives CDR1 MNHEY, CDR2 SMNVEV (reference sequence). Here the CDR3 reads CASSLWGATDTQYF. CDR3 coding DNA: TGTGCCAGCAGTTTATGGGGGGCGACAGATACGCAGTATTTT.

This clonotype was seen many times. The chain employs TRBV10-3 and TRBJ1-5; TRBD1 matches 11 bases. Germline lookup yields CDR1 ENHRY and CDR2 SYGVKD. The length of the CDR3 is 16 residues. V was clipped by 7 bases and J by 3 bases; unmatched bases: 8. This chain's CDR3 is CAIKRGQGATNQPQHF. In DNA form, the CDR3 reads TGTGCCATCAAAAGAGGACAGGGGGCTACCAATCAGCCCCAGCATTTT.

This clonotype was seen once. A read error may account for a junction end that differs from germline. J is TRBJ1-2 and V is TRBV9, with a possible D match to TRBD1 (6 bases). The germline CDR1 and CDR2 sequences are SGDLS and YYNGEE. This CDR3 is 14 amino acids long. The DNA for the CDR3 is TGTGCCTGCAGTCGGGACATTGATGACTATGGCTACACCTTC. Translation: CACSRDIDDYGYTF.

There are a few counts of this clonotype. One base away lies a much larger clone, so this may be a sequencing read error. V is TRBV5-6 and J is TRBJ1-3; no clear D. CDR3 length equals 13 residues. The germline V gene encodes CDR1 SGHDT and CDR2 YYEEEE. CDR3 loop: CASSSGPGKTIYF. The CDR3 DNA sequence: TGTGCCAGCAGCTCCGGACCTGGAAAAACCATATATTTT.

In its sample, this clonotype was seen many times. The V and J genes are TRBV28 and TRBJ1-5, with D hard to call. V gave up 7 bases and J gave up 9 bases, with 25 bases separating them. The CDR3 is made up of 16 amino acids. Per the germline V gene, CDR1 is MDHEN and CDR2 is SYDVKM. CDR3 DNA: TGTGCCAGCACCCCTCAGTCGGCCGGGGTAATTCCGCCCCAGCATTTT. As protein: CASTPQSAGVIPPQHF.

This clonotype was observed at least ten times. The chain has TRBV9 and TRBJ1-2, with a tentative D call TRBD1 (6 bases). The CDR3 loop spans 14 amino acids. The V and J ends lost 3 bases and 0 bases respectively, with 9 bases between them. CDR1 is SGDLS, CDR2 YYNGEE, per germline. CDR3 nucleotides: TGTGCCAGCAGCGAGGGACAAACTAACTATGGCTACACCTTC. It translates to CASSEGQTNYGYTF.

In this sample, this clonotype turned up many times. This rearrangement joins TRBV6-5 to TRBJ2-2; either TRBD1 or TRBD2 may supply D (5 bases each). The germline V and J ends were trimmed by 7 bases and 2 bases, with 11 bases remaining between them. Germline CDR1 reads MNHEY; CDR2 reads SVGAGI. The CDR3 has 14 amino acids. Here the CDR3 reads CASTPGPNTGELFF. CDR3 DNA sequence: TGTGCCAGCACGCCGGGACCAAACACCGGGGAGCTGTTTTTT.

This clonotype was seen at least ten times. This chain uses TRBV15 with TRBJ1-6; D is possibly TRBD1 (5 bases). In germline, CDR1 is LNHNV, CDR2 YYDKDF (reference sequence). The CDR3 is made up of 18 amino acids. V lost 5 bases and J 0 bases, leaving 17 bases between the germline ends. CDR3 amino acids: CATSPMGQASSYNSPLHF. The CDR3 region has the DNA TGTGCCACCAGCCCTATGGGGCAGGCCAGCTCCTATAATTCACCCCTCCACTTT. Based on the CDR3 plus reference TRBV15 and TRBJ1-6, the full variable domain is DAMVIQNPRYQVTQFGKPVTLSCSQTLNHNVMYWYQQKSSQAPKLLFHYYDKDFNNEADTPDNFQSRRPNTSFCFLDIRSPGLGDTAMYLCATSPMGQASSYNSPLHFGNGTRLTVT.

This clonotype was found many times. The V and J genes are TRBV5-1 and TRBJ1-1; D is uncertain. The CDR3 length is 13 residues. V lost 7 bases to trimming and J lost 0 bases, with 10 bases between them. The germline CDR1 and CDR2 sequences are SGHRS and YFSETQ. CDR3 loop: CASGSTVNTEAFF. The CDR3 DNA reads TGCGCCAGCGGGTCGACGGTGAACACTGAAGCTTTCTTT. Supplemented by reference TRBV5-1 and TRBJ1-1, the full variable domain reads KAGVTQTPRYLIKTRGQQVTLSCSPISGHRSVSWYQQTPGQGLQFLFEYFSETQRNKGNFPGRFSGRQFSNSRSEMNVSTLELGDSALYLCASGSTVNTEAFFGQGTRLTVV.

This clonotype was recorded at least ten times. CDR3 region: CASSQERAVGEKLFF. In DNA form, the CDR3 reads TGTGCCAGCAGCCAAGAACGGGCTGTAGGTGAAAAACTGTTTTTT. The rearrangement links TRBV4-2 to TRBJ1-4; D is uncertain. This CDR3 is 15 amino acids long. V was trimmed by 0 bases and J by 7 bases, leaving 12 bases between them. Germline assignment: CDR1 LGHNA and CDR2 YNFKEQ.

This clonotype was counted many times. The CDR3 reads CASRPTGVGYEQYF. DNA for the CDR3: TGTGCCAGCAGACCCACAGGGGTGGGATACGAGCAGTACTTC. The rearrangement uses TRBV7-2 and TRBJ2-7; TRBD1 matches at 7 bases. Trimming removed 6 bases from V and 4 bases from J; junction bases left unmatched: 9. This CDR3 is 14 amino acids long. The V gene's germline CDR1 is SGHTA and CDR2 FQGNSA.

At least ten counts were recorded for this clonotype. The chain uses TRBV5-1 and TRBJ1-2; D is perhaps TRBD1 (5 bases). The germline V gene has CDR1 SGHRS and CDR2 YFSETQ. V lost 0 bases to trimming and J lost 1 base, with 13 bases between them. There are 16 residues in the CDR3. CDR3 sequence: CASSLATAADNYGYTF. CDR3 bases: TGCGCCAGCAGCTTGGCGACAGCCGCGGATAACTATGGCTACACCTTC. Complete variable domain (other parts from reference TRBV5-1 and TRBJ1-2): KAGVTQTPRYLIKTRGQQVTLSCSPISGHRSVSWYQQTPGQGLQFLFEYFSETQRNKGNFPGRFSGRQFSNSRSEMNVSTLELGDSALYLCASSLATAADNYGYTFGSGTRLTVV.

This clonotype showed up many times. This chain uses TRBV19 with TRBJ1-4, with D tentatively TRBD1 (5 bases). V gave up 5 bases and J gave up 0 bases, with 13 bases separating them. CDR3 length: 16 amino acids. Germline V gene lookup returns CDR1 LNHDA and CDR2 SQIVND (reference sequence). For the CDR3, the DNA is TGTGCCAGTAGTTTCCGGACAATTGCAACTAATGAAAAACTGTTTTTT. Its translation: CASSFRTIATNEKLFF.

The sample holds many counts of this clonotype. The CDR3 DNA reads TGTGCCAGCAGCCCCCGGGGGGATCCTTATAATTCACCCCTCCACTTT. It encodes CASSPRGDPYNSPLHF. V usage is TRBV9 and J usage is TRBJ1-6; possibly TRBD1 for D (5 bases). This CDR3 region has 16 residues. The V and J ends lost 4 bases and 4 bases respectively, with 15 bases between them. Per the germline V gene, CDR1 is SGDLS and CDR2 is YYNGEE.

This clonotype was counted many times. The rearrangement joins TRBV25-1 to TRBJ1-1; the D gene is possibly TRBD1 (5 bases). Germline V gives CDR1 MGHDK, CDR2 SYGVNS. CDR3 length: 13 residues. Trimming removed 6 bases at V and 6 bases at J, with 14 bases between. CDR3 in DNA: TGTGCCAGCAGAACCCCCGGGACCTCTGAAGCTTTCTTT. Translating gives CASRTPGTSEAFF.

This clonotype was seen at least ten times. The chain recombines TRBV5-6 with TRBJ2-3; a possible D gene is TRBD1 (6 bases). This CDR3 region has 15 residues. Germline values: CDR1 SGHDT, CDR2 YYEEEE. V was cut by 3 bases and J by 2 bases, with 13 bases left in between. Written as DNA, the CDR3 is TGTGCCAGCAGCTCCGCGACAGGAGTCACAGATACGCAGTATTTT. It codes for CASSSATGVTDTQYF. Full variable domain (missing parts from reference TRBV5-6 and TRBJ2-3): DAGVTQSPTHLIKTRGQQVTLRCSPKSGHDTVSWYQQALGQGPQFIFQYYEEEERQRGNFPDRFSGHQFPNYSSELNVNALLLGDSALYLCASSSATGVTDTQYFGPGTRLTVL.

This clonotype was seen ten or more times. The CDR3 region has the DNA TGTGCCAGCAGCTTAGGGGGAGCCGGGGAGCTGTTTTTT. Translation gives CASSLGGAGELFF. The rearrangement joins TRBV7-3 to TRBJ2-2, with D possibly called TRBD1 or TRBD2 (5 bases each). The germline V gene encodes CDR1 SGHTA and CDR2 FQGTGA. Trimming took 2 bases from V and 6 from J, leaving 7 bases between them. The CDR3 runs to 13 residues.

This clonotype was seen many times. The chain is built from TRBV9 and TRBJ1-1; D gene uncertain. Trimming took 0 bases from V and 7 from J, leaving 7 bases between them. Germline V gene lookup returns CDR1 SGDLS and CDR2 YYNGEE. There are 12 residues in the CDR3. CDR3: CASSVGKGEAFF. In DNA form, the CDR3 reads TGTGCCAGCAGCGTAGGTAAAGGTGAAGCTTTCTTT.